These T cell receptor beta chains were read from a single sample in a study of T-cell memory formation after mild COVID-19. TCRdb called the 5' RACE reads again in MiXCR, with one record for every CDR3 protein. The sample carries around 510,000 distinct CDR3 sequences, about 20% recorded once. Sequencing was done on a sample of PBMCs or a T cell subset sorted from them (not recorded which). The origin of the receptors is an adult woman who had mild COVID-19 (a few samples of this study predate the infection). Cell type and time point are not known. Both conserved end residues are trimmed from each CDR3.

TRBV5-5	TRBJ2-1	ASSSLVGTSAEQF
TRBV27	TRBJ2-7	ASSFTSGNSYEQY
TRBV12-3/TRBV12-4	TRBJ1-2	ASSHDRGRSYT
TRBV12-3/TRBV12-4	TRBJ2-1	ASSFLEREQF
TRBV28	TRBJ2-7	ASSLLAGKGHYEQY
TRBV5-6	TRBJ1-1	ASSLKIEYKGRAF
TRBV12-3/TRBV12-4	TRBJ2-2	ASSLSDVNTGELF
TRBV5-6	TRBJ1-1	ASSHRQEMNTEAF
TRBV12-3/TRBV12-4	TRBJ1-5	ASSLSQGGSNQPQH
TRBV7-3	TRBJ2-2	ASSPHLTSGPSTGELF
TRBV7-6	TRBJ2-3	ASSVPEGISTDTQY
TRBV5-4	TRBJ2-6	ASSSVGSGGANVLT
TRBV2	TRBJ2-3	AGRGGIGRDTQY
TRBV6-5	TRBJ2-1	ASSYDRFPSNEQF
TRBV4-2	TRBJ2-3	ASSQETDTQY
TRBV2	TRBJ2-1	ASSEALEQF
TRBV18	TRBJ2-7	ASSPLSFGQAYEQY
TRBV20-1	TRBJ2-3	SARGFASVTDTQY
TRBV5-5	TRBJ2-5	ASSLLVLGQAQETQY
TRBV30	TRBJ2-7	AWSIADTYEQY
TRBV7-3	TRBJ2-1	ASSLIGDRGYNEQF
TRBV20-1	TRBJ2-7	SARSASGPGDEQY
TRBV27	TRBJ2-4	ASRAGAKNIQY
TRBV5-1	TRBJ2-7	ASSPRQVSYEQY
TRBV18	TRBJ2-6	ASSPSRAGKAGANVLT
TRBV30	TRBJ1-2	AWSVRGVNYGYT